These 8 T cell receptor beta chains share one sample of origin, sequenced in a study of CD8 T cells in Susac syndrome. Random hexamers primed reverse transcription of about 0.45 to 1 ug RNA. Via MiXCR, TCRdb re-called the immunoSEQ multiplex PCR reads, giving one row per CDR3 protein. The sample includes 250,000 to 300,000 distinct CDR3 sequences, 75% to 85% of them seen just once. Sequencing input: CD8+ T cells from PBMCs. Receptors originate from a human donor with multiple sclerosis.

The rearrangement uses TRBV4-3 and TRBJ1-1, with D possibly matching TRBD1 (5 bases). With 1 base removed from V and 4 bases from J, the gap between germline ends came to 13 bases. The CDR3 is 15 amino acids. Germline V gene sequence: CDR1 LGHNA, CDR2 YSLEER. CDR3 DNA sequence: TGCGCCAGCAGCCAAGGGGAGGGGCGGAGCACTGAAGCTTTCTTT. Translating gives CASSQGEGRSTEAFF.

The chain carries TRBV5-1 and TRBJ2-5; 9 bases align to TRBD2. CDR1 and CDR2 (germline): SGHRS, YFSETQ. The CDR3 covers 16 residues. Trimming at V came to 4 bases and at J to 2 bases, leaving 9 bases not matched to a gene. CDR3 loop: CASSKTSGHRQETQYF. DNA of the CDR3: TGCGCCAGCAGCAAAACTAGCGGGCACCGACAAGAGACCCAGTACTTC.

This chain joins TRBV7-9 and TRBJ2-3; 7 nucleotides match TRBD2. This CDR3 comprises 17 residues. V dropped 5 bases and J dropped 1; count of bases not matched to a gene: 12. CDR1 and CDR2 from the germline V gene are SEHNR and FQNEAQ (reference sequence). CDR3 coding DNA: TGTGCCAGCAGCCATCCCCTAGCGGTTGATGGCACAGATACGCAGTATTTT. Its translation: CASSHPLAVDGTDTQYF.

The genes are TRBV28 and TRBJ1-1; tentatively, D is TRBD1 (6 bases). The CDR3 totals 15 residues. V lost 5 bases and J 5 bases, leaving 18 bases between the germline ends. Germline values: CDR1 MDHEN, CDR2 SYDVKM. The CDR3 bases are TGTGCCAGCAGTCACCCGTCCAACAGGGAAACTGAAGCTTTCTTT. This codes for CASSHPSNRETEAFF.

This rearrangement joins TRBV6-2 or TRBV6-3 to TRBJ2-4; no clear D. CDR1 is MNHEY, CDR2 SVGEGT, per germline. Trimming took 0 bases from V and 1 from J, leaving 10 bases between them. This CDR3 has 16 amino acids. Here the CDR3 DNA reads TGTGCCAGCAGTTACTCGCGCGACTGGGCCAAAAACATTCAGTACTTC. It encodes CASSYSRDWAKNIQYF.

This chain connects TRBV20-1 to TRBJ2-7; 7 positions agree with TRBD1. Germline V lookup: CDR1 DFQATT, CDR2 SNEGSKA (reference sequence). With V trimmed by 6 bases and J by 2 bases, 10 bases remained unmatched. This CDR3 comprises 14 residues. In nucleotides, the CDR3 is TGCAGTGCGGGGGACAGCTTTTTCCCCTACGAGCAGTACTTC. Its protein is CSAGDSFFPYEQYF.

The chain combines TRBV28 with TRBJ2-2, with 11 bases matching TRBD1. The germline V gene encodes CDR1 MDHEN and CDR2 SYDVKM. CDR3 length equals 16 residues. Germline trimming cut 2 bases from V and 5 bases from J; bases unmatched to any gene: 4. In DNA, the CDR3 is TGTGCCAGCAGTTTAAGGGGGACAGGGGGAACCGGGGAGCTGTTTTTT. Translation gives CASSLRGTGGTGELFF.

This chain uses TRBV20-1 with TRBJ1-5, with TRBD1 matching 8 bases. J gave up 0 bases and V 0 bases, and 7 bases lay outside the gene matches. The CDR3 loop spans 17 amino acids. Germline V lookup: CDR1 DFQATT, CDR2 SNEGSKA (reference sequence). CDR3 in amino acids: CSARDRTGPYSNQPQHF. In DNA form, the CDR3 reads TGCAGTGCTAGAGATAGGACAGGGCCGTATAGCAATCAGCCCCAGCATTTT.